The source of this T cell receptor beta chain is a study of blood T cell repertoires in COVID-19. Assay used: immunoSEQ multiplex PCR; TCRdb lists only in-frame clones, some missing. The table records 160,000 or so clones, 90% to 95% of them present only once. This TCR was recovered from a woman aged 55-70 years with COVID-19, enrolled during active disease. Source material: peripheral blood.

CDR3 coding DNA: TGTGCCACCAGTGATCGAACAGGGGCCCCCAGTGGCTACACCTTC. It yields the protein CATSDRTGAPSGYTF. V is TRBV24-1 and J is TRBJ1-2, with 7 bases lining up with TRBD1. Germline values: CDR1 KGHDR, CDR2 SFDVKD. Germline trimming cut 3 bases from V and 7 bases from J; bases unmatched to any gene: 10. The CDR3 is made up of 15 amino acids.